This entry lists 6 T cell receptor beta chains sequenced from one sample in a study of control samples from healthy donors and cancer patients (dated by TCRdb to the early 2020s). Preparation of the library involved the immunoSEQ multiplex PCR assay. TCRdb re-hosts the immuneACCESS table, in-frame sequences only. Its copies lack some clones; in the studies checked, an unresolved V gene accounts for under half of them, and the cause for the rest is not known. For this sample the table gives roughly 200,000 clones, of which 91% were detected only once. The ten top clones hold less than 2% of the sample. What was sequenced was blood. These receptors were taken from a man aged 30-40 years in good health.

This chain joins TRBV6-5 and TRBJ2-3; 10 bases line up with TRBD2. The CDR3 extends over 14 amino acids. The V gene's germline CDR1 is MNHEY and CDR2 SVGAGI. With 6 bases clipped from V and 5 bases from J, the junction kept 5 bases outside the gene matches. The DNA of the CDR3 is TGTGCCAGCAGGGAGCGGGGGGGGGAAGATACGCAGTATTTT. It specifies CASRERGGEDTQYF.

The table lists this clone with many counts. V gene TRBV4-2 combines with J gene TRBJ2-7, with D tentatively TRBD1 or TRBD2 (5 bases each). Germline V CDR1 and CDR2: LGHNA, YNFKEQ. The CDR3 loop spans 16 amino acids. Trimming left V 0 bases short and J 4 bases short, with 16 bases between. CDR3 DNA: TGTGCCAGCAGCCAAGATAAGGGGACCGGAATTTACGAGCAGTACTTC. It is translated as CASSQDKGTGIYEQYF.

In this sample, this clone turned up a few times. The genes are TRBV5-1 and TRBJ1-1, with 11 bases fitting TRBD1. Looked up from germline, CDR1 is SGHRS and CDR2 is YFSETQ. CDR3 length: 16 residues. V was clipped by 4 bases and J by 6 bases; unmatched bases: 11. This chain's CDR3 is CASSPRVRTGGSEAFF. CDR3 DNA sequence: TGCGCCAGCAGCCCCCGAGTTAGGACAGGGGGCTCTGAAGCTTTCTTT.

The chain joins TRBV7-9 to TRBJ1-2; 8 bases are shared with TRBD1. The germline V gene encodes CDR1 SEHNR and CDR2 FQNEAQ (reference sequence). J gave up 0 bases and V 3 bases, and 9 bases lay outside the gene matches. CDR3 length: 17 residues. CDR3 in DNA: TGTGCCAGCAGCTTTGGACGGGACAGGACCGCTAACTATGGCTACACCTTC. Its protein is CASSFGRDRTANYGYTF.

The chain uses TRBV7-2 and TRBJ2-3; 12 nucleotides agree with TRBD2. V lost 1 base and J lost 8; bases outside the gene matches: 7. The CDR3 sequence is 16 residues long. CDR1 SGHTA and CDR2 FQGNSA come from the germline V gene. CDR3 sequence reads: CASSLVASGGEGTQYF. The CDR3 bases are TGTGCCAGCAGCTTAGTGGCTAGCGGGGGGGAAGGTACGCAGTATTTT. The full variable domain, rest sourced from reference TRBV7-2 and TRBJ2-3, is GAGVSQSPSNKVTEKGKDVELRCDPISGHTALYWYRQSLGQGLEFLIYFQGNSAPDKSGLPSDRFSAERTGGSVSTLTIQRTQQEDSAVYLCASSLVASGGEGTQYFGPGTRLTVL.

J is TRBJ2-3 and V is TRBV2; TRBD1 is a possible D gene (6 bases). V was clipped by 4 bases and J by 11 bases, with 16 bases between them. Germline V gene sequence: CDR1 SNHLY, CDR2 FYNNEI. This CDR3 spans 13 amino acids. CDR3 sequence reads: CASSVNRDTRQYF. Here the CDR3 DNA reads TGTGCCAGCAGTGTCAACCGGGACACCAGGCAGTATTTT.